This T cell receptor beta chain was identified in a study of blood T cell repertoires in COVID-19. Study in general: COVID-19 samples, acute and convalescent, were from the United States, Italy and Spain. Nucleic acid was either cDNA or gDNA, and it came from T cells, B-cell-depleted T cells, or PBMCs.

Trimming cost V 8 bases and J 4 bases, with 9 bases left between them. This CDR3 comprises 13 residues. The germline V gene has CDR1 MNHNY and CDR2 SVGAGI (reference sequence). Under the authors' procedure: Reference gene primer amplification gave estimated nucleated cell counts. Libraries were prepared by immunoSEQ multiplex PCR; TCRdb keeps only in-frame clonotypes and omits some of them. V and J calls and clone size are those listed in that table; D and trimming were worked out from the DNA. The table records 55,000 to 85,000 clones, around 87% of them present only once. This chain links TRBV6-6 with TRBJ1-6, with D perhaps matching TRBD1 (5 bases). The sample taken for sequencing was peripheral blood. This TCR derives from a human donor in a cohort sampled during active COVID-19. As DNA, the CDR3 is TGTGCCAGCCGGGGGGGGTATAATTCACCCCTCCACTTT. It is translated as CASRGGYNSPLHF.